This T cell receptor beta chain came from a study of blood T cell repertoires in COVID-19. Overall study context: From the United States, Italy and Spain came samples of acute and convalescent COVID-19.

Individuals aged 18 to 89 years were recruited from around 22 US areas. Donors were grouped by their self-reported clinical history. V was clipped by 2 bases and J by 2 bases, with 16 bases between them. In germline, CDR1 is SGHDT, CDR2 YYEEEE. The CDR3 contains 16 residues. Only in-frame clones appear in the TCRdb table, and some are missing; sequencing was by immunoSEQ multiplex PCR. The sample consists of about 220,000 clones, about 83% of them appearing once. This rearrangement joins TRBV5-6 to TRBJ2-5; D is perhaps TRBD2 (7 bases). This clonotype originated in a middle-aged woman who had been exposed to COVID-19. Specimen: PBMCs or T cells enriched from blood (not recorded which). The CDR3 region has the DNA TGTGCCAGCAGCTTAGGTGGGGGGGCCAAACAAGAGACCCAGTACTTC. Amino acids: CASSLGGGAKQETQYF.